A selection of T cell receptor beta chains follows, all from one sample in a study of T cells in Graves' hyperthyroidism and ophthalmopathy. In TCRdb, the multiplex PCR reads were re-called with MiXCR into one record per CDR3 protein. The sample holds about 290,000 distinct CDR3 sequences, 10% to 15% seen once. Sequencing input: blood. Every receptor here comes from a young woman with Graves' hyperthyroidism that later progressed to Graves' ophthalmopathy. Both conserved end residues are trimmed from each CDR3. Clone size is shown for a subset of rows, as once, few, many or a class of expanded clone.

clone_size: few; v_call: TRBV5-4; j_call: TRBJ1-5; cdr3_aa: ASSPGRGQPQH
clone_size: many; v_call: TRBV20-1; j_call: TRBJ2-7; cdr3_aa: SAADRPSYEQY
clone_size: many; v_call: TRBV20-1; j_call: TRBJ2-1; cdr3_aa: SARRLAGNPYNEQF
clone_size: -; v_call: TRBV12-3/TRBV12-4; j_call: TRBJ1-6; cdr3_aa: ASSLVRGSPLH
clone_size: many; v_call: TRBV28; j_call: TRBJ2-7; cdr3_aa: ASSLPEYEQY
clone_size: -; v_call: TRBV9; j_call: TRBJ1-3; cdr3_aa: ASSVTSRQGPGNTIY
clone_size: -; v_call: TRBV25-1; j_call: TRBJ2-7; cdr3_aa: ASSFAGLCLGEQY
clone_size: few; v_call: TRBV9; j_call: TRBJ2-5; cdr3_aa: ASSERGSSKETQY
clone_size: many; v_call: TRBV24-1; j_call: TRBJ2-1; cdr3_aa: AISTTTGGYYNEQF
clone_size: many; v_call: TRBV24-1; j_call: TRBJ2-3; cdr3_aa: ATSDQRELGTDTQY
clone_size: many; v_call: TRBV5-5; j_call: TRBJ2-7; cdr3_aa: ASSYLASTYEQY
clone_size: many; v_call: TRBV12-3/TRBV12-4; j_call: TRBJ2-7; cdr3_aa: ASSLFLSYEQY
clone_size: -; v_call: TRBV11-2; j_call: TRBJ1-1; cdr3_aa: ASSLGDSVVVNTEAF
clone_size: many; v_call: TRBV30; j_call: TRBJ2-1; cdr3_aa: AWSPSVGAAGGPGLNEQF
clone_size: many; v_call: TRBV6-2/TRBV6-3; j_call: TRBJ2-7; cdr3_aa: ASWKPASGYREQY
clone_size: many; v_call: TRBV12-3/TRBV12-4; j_call: TRBJ2-1; cdr3_aa: ASNPGGTLAGNSYNEQF
clone_size: many; v_call: TRBV2; j_call: TRBJ2-3; cdr3_aa: ASRTDTQY
clone_size: many; v_call: TRBV18; j_call: TRBJ2-5; cdr3_aa: ASSPTVRFTFQETQY
clone_size: -; v_call: TRBV2; j_call: TRBJ1-3; cdr3_aa: ASSERGAGGGNTIY
clone_size: -; v_call: TRBV28; j_call: TRBJ2-2; cdr3_aa: ASVQEVNSGKLF
clone_size: many; v_call: TRBV27; j_call: TRBJ2-3; cdr3_aa: ASGWSSGSTDTQY
clone_size: many; v_call: TRBV9; j_call: TRBJ2-1; cdr3_aa: ASSVELAPYNEQF
clone_size: many; v_call: TRBV18; j_call: TRBJ2-7; cdr3_aa: ASSPRDITNEQY
clone_size: few; v_call: TRBV11-3; j_call: TRBJ2-2; cdr3_aa: ASSLEGRGPPGELF
clone_size: many; v_call: TRBV7-9; j_call: TRBJ2-5; cdr3_aa: ASSLVLLQETQY
clone_size: many; v_call: TRBV27; j_call: TRBJ2-7; cdr3_aa: ASSFASGRDEQY
clone_size: -; v_call: TRBV2; j_call: TRBJ2-7; cdr3_aa: ASSEVDSYEQY
clone_size: many; v_call: TRBV7-6; j_call: TRBJ2-2; cdr3_aa: ASSFRQAMNTGELF
clone_size: -; v_call: TRBV24-1; j_call: TRBJ2-7; cdr3_aa: ARSGTVTPYEQY
clone_size: many; v_call: TRBV12-3/TRBV12-4; j_call: TRBJ2-7; cdr3_aa: ASSPGLATHYEQY
clone_size: -; v_call: TRBV4-1; j_call: TRBJ1-2; cdr3_aa: ASSPTGGQIYGYT
clone_size: many; v_call: TRBV28; j_call: TRBJ1-1; cdr3_aa: ASSLGRYNTEAF
clone_size: many; v_call: TRBV30; j_call: TRBJ1-1; cdr3_aa: ACEQLGGTEAF
clone_size: many; v_call: TRBV10-3; j_call: TRBJ2-7; cdr3_aa: AIRRGGQEASYEQY
clone_size: many; v_call: TRBV18; j_call: TRBJ2-7; cdr3_aa: ASSRLAGAYEQY
clone_size: many; v_call: TRBV24-1; j_call: TRBJ2-2; cdr3_aa: ATRAGGNTGELF
clone_size: -; v_call: TRBV18; j_call: TRBJ2-5; cdr3_aa: ASSRSQETQY
clone_size: -; v_call: TRBV28; j_call: TRBJ1-5; cdr3_aa: ASSSGTGASNQPQH
clone_size: many; v_call: TRBV7-2; j_call: TRBJ2-2; cdr3_aa: ASSFISGLASNTGELF
clone_size: many; v_call: TRBV20-1; j_call: TRBJ2-7; cdr3_aa: SATTSGSRNEQY
clone_size: few; v_call: TRBV4-2; j_call: TRBJ2-6; cdr3_aa: ASSPSQGSSGANVLT
clone_size: many; v_call: TRBV27; j_call: TRBJ1-5; cdr3_aa: ASSLLVGHQPQH
clone_size: few; v_call: TRBV7-7; j_call: TRBJ2-7; cdr3_aa: ASSMEGILPAAYEQY
clone_size: many; v_call: TRBV7-9; j_call: TRBJ2-1; cdr3_aa: ASSKAGTSGLNEQF
clone_size: many; v_call: TRBV6-2/TRBV6-3; j_call: TRBJ1-2; cdr3_aa: ASRTALQGATYGYT
clone_size: -; v_call: TRBV20-1; j_call: TRBJ2-2; cdr3_aa: SAPGEVGTGELF
clone_size: many; v_call: TRBV11-3; j_call: TRBJ2-3; cdr3_aa: ASRTSGRMINTQY